This record covers a single TCR beta chain. The antigen is unknown. The PCR was carried out with 60 Vbeta primers and 13 Jbeta primers. Sequenced by immunoSEQ multiplex PCR; TCRdb stores in-frame clones only, minus some. Here the sample table reports 200,000 or so clones. This specimen belongs to a study of cytomegalovirus exposure and HLA in healthy donors. Study observations and caveats: Some TCR beta chains (around 160 of them) were listed as cytomegalovirus-associated. The majority of TCR sequences were rare, yet some public TCRs appeared in many donors. Excluded: some indistinguishable V segments such as TRBV6-2 and TRBV6-3.

With 0 bases clipped from V and 2 bases from J, the junction kept 10 bases outside the gene matches. Germline CDR1 and CDR2: SGDLS and YYNGEE. This CDR3 comprises 19 residues. This chain joins TRBV9 and TRBJ2-3; 12 nucleotides align to TRBD2. This TCR derives from a boy aged 5-17 years in good health and CMV-seronegative. Input material: PBMCs. The CDR3 is CASSVAPGLAGTYTDTQYF. The CDR3 DNA is TGTGCCAGCAGCGTAGCCCCCGGACTAGCGGGAACTTACACAGATACGCAGTATTTT.